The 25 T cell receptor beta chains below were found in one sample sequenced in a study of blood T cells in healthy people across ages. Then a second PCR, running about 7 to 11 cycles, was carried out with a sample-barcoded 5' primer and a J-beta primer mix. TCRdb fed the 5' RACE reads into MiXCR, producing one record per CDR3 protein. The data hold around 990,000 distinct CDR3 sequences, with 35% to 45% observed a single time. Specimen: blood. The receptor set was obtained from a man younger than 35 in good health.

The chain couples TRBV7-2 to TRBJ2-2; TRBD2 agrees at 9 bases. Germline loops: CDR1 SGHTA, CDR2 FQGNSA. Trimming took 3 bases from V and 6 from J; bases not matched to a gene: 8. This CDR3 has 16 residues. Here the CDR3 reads CASSFRLAGSPGELFF. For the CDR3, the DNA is TGTGCCAGCAGCTTCCGGCTAGCGGGATCCCCCGGGGAGCTGTTTTTT.

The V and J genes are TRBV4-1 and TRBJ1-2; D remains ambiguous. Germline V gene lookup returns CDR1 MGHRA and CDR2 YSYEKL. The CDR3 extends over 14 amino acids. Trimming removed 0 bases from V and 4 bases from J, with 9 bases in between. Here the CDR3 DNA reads TGCGCCAGCAGCCAAGAGGAGATGACCTATGGCTACACCTTC. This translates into CASSQEEMTYGYTF.

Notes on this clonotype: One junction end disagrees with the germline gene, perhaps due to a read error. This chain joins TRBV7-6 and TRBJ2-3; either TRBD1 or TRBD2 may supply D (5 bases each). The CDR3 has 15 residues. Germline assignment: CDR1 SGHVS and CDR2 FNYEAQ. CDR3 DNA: TGTGCCAGCAGCCAAGAGGCAGGGAGCACGGATACGCAGTATTTT. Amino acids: CASSQEAGSTDTQYF.

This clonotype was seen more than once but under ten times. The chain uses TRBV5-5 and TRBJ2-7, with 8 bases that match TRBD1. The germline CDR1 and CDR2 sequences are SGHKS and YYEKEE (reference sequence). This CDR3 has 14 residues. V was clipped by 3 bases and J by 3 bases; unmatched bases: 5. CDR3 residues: CASSWGTGIYEQYF. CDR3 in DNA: TGTGCCAGCAGCTGGGGGACAGGCATCTACGAGCAGTACTTC. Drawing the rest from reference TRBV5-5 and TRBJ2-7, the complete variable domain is DAGVTQSPTHLIKTRGQQVTLRCSPISGHKSVSWYQQVLGQGPQFIFQYYEKEERGRGNFPDRFSARQFPNYSSELNVNALLLGDSALYLCASSWGTGIYEQYFGPGTRLTVT.

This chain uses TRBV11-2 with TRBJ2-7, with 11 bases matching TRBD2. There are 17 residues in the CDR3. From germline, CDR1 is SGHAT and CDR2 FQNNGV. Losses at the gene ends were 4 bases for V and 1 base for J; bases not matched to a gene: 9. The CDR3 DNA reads TGTGCCAGCAGCTCGACTAGCGGGGTTGCTCGGTCCTACGAGCAGTACTTC. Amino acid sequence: CASSSTSGVARSYEQYF.

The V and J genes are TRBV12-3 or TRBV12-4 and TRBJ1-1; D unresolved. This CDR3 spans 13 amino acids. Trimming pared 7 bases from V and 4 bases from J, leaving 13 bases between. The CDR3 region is CASTLTEGTEAFF. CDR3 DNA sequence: TGTGCCAGCACCTTGACGGAGGGCACTGAAGCTTTCTTT.

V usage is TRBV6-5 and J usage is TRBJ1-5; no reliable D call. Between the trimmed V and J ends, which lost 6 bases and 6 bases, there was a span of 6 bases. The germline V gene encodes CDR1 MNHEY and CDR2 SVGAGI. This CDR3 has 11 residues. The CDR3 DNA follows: TGTGCCAGCAGCCAGAGTCAGCCCCAGCATTTT. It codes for CASSQSQPQHF.

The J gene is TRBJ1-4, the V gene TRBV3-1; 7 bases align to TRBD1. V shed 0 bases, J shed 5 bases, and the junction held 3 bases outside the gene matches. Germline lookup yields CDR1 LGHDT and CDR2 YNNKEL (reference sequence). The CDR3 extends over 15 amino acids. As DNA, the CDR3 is TGTGCCAGCAGCCAAGATCGGGACAGCAATGAAAAACTGTTTTTT. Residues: CASSQDRDSNEKLFF.

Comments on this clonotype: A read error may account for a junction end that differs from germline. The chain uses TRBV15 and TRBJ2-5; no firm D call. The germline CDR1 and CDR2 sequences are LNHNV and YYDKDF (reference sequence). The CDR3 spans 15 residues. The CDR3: CATSRDQSPQETQYF. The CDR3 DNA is TGCGCCACCAGCAGAGACCAGTCCCCTCAAGAGACCCAGTACTTC.

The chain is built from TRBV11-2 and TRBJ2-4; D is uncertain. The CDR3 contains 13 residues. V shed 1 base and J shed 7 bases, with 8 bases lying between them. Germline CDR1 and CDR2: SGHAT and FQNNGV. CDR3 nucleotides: TGTGCCAGCAGCTTAGGGCCCTTTAACATTCAGTACTTC. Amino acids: CASSLGPFNIQYF.

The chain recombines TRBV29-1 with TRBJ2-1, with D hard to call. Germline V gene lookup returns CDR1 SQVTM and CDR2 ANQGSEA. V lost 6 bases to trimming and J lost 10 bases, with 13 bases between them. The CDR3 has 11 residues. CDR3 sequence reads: CSVAHNLEQFF. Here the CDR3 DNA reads TGCAGCGTCGCCCACAATCTCGAGCAGTTCTTC.

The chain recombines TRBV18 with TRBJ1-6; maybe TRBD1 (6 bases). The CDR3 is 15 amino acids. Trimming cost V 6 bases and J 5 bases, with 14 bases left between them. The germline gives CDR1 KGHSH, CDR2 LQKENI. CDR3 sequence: CASSGQTNNNSPLHF. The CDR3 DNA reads TGTGCCAGCTCCGGACAGACCAACAATAATTCACCCCTCCACTTT. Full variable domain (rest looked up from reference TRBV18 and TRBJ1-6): NAGVMQNPRHLVRRRGQEARLRCSPMKGHSHVYWYRQLPEEGLKFMVYLQKENIIDESGMPKERFSAEFPKEGPSILRIQQVVRGDSAAYFCASSGQTNNNSPLHFGNGTRLTVT.

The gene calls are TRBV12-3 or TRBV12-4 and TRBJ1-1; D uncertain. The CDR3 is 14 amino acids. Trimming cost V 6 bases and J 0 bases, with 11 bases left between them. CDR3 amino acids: CASRTMRVNTEAFF. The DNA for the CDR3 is TGTGCCAGCAGGACAATGAGAGTGAACACTGAAGCTTTCTTT.

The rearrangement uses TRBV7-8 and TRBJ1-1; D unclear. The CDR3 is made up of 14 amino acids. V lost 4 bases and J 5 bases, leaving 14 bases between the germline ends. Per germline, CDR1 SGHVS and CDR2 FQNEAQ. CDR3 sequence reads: CASSSHLKSTEAFF. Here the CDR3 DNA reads TGTGCCAGCAGCTCCCACCTTAAGAGTACTGAAGCTTTCTTT.

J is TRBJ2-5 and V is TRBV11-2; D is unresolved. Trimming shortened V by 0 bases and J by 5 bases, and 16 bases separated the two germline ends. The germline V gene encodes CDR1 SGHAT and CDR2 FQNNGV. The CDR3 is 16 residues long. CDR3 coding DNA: TGTGCCAGCAGCTTAGATCTGAAGACCCGGCGGGAGACCCAGTACTTC. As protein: CASSLDLKTRRETQYF.

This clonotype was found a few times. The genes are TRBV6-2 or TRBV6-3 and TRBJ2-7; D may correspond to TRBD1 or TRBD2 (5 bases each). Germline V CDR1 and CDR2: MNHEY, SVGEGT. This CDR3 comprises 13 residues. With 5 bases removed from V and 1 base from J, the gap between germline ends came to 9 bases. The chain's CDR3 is CASSNGASYEQYF. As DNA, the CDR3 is TGTGCCAGCAGTAACGGGGCGTCCTACGAGCAGTACTTC.

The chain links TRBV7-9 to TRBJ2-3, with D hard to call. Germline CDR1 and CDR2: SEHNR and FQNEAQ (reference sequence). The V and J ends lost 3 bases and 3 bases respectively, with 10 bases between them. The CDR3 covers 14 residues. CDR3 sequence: CASSFSIQTDTQYF. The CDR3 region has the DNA TGTGCCAGCAGCTTTTCCATCCAGACAGATACGCAGTATTTT.

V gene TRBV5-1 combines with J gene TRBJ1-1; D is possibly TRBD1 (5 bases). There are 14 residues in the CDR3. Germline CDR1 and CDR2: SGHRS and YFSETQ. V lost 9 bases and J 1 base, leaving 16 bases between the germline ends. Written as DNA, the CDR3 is TGCGCCACCAGTTGGGACGGAACGAACACTGAAGCTTTCTTT. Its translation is CATSWDGTNTEAFF.

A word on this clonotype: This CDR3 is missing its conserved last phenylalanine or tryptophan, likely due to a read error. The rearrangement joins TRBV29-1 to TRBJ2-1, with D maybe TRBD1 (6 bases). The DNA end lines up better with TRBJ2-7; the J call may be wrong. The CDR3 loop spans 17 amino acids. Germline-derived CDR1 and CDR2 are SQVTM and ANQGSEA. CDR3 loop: CSVELVGGVRSYNEQYY. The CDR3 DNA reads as TGCAGCGTTGAACTCGTAGGGGGAGTGAGATCCTACAATGAGCAGTACTAC.

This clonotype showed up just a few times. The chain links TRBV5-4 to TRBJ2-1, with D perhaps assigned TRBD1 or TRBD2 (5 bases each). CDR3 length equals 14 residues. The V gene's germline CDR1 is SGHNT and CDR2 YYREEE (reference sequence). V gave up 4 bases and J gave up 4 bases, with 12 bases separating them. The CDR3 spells CASSTGTRYNEQFF. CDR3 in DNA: TGTGCCAGCAGCACCGGGACCCGATACAATGAGCAGTTCTTC.

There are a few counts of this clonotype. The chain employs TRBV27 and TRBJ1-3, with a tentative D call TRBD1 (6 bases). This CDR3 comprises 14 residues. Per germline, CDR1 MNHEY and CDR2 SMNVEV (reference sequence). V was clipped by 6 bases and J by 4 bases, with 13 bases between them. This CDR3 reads CASSPGVSGNTIYF. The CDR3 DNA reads TGTGCCAGCAGCCCAGGGGTATCCGGAAACACCATATATTTT.

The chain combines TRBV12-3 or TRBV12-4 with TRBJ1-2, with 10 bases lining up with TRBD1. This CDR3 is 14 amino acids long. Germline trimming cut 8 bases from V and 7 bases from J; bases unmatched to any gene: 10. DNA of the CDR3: TGTGCCAGCTGTGTGGACAGGGGGAAGACTGGCTACACCTTC. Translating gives CASCVDRGKTGYTF.

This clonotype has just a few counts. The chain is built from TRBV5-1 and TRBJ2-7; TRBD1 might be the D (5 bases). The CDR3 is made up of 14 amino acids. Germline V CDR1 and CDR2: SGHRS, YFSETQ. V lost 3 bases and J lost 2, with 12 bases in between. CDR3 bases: TGCGCCAGCAGCTCGCCTGAGACAGCCTACGAGCAGTACTTC. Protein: CASSSPETAYEQYF.

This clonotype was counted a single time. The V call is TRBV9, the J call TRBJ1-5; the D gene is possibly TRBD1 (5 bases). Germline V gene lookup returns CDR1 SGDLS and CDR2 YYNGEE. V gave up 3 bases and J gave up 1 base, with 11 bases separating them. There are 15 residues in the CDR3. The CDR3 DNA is TGTGCCAGCAGCGAGGACACCGGAAGCAATCAGCCCCAGCATTTT. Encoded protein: CASSEDTGSNQPQHF. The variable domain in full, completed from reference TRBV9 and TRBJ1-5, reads DSGVTQTPKHLITATGQRVTLRCSPRSGDLSVYWYQQSLDQGLQFLIQYYNGEERAKGNILERFSAQQFPDLHSELNLSSLELGDSALYFCASSEDTGSNQPQHFGDGTRLSIL.

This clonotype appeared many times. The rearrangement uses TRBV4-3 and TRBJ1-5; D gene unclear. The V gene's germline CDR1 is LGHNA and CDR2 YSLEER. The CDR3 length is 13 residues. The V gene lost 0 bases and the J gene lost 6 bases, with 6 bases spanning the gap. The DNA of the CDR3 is TGCGCCAGCAGCCAAGATAGGCGTCAGCCCCAGCATTTT. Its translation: CASSQDRRQPQHF.